This TCR beta chain was observed in a study of T cells after yellow fever vaccination. This clonotype appeared a few times. TCRdb analysed the 5' RACE reads with MiXCR anew, one entry per CDR3 protein. The sample yields around 500,000 distinct CDR3 sequences, less than 25% seen once. This sequence was found in a man aged 18-30 years who received the YFV17D yellow fever vaccine. Specimen: PBMCs, collected around 3 weeks after the first yellow fever vaccination.

Here the CDR3 reads CASSTHRGNTEAFF. The CDR3 DNA is TGTGCCAGTAGTACCCACCGGGGGAACACTGAAGCTTTCTTT. The chain links TRBV19 to TRBJ1-1; no firm D call. The V gene lost 4 bases and the J gene lost 1 base, with 10 bases spanning the gap. The CDR3 spans 14 residues. Germline V gene lookup returns CDR1 LNHDA and CDR2 SQIVND (reference sequence).